This T cell receptor beta chain was sequenced in a study of vaccination effects on CD4 cells after COVID-19. Background on the study: Each of three convalescent patients underwent sampling at an early and a late point after vaccination. After the second dose, samples were taken at median day 72. The study, taken as a whole, reports: Marked clonal contraction of both clone types appeared late after vaccination. Convalescent patients numbered few in the study; early post-infection timepoints were missing entirely.

Note on this clone: The target antigen is unknown.

Cultured cells yielded isolated CD4+ T cells after 10 to 11 days. Confirmation by PCR established that the person had SARS-CoV-2 infection between March and December 2020. Every participant took two doses of the BNT162b2 or mRNA-1273 vaccine. Produced via immunoSEQ multiplex PCR; TCRdb's table is partial and in-frame only. The table has 30,000 to 35,000 clones, about three quarters seen once. The CDR3 length is 15 residues. CDR1 LGHNA and CDR2 YNFKEQ come from the germline V gene. Trimming left V 0 bases short and J 3 bases short, with 8 bases between. The sequences come from CD4+ T cells from PBMCs cultured without peptide, collected after COVID-19 vaccination. The origin of this receptor is a human donor who had a prior SARS-CoV-2 infection. The J gene is TRBJ2-2, the V gene TRBV4-2, with D tentatively TRBD1 or TRBD2 (5 bases each). The CDR3 DNA reads TGTGCCAGCAGCCAAGAGAGGGGCTACACCGGGGAGCTGTTTTTT. This translates into CASSQERGYTGELFF.